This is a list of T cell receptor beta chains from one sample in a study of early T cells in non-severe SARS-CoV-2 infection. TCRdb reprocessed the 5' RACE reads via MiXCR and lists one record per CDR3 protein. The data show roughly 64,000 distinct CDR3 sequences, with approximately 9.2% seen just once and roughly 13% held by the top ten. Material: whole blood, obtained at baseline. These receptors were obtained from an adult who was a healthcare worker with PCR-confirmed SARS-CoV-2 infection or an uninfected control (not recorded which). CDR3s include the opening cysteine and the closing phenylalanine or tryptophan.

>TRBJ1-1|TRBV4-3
CASSQARQGATEAFF
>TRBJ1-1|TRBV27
CASTGTMNTEAFF
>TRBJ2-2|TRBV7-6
CASSLVSVTGELFF
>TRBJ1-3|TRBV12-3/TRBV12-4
CASSFMYGSGNTIYF
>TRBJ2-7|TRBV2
CASSQGTAYEQYF
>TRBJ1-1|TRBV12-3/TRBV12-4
CASSPRTGNTEAFF
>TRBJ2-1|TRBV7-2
CASSWGMTEHNEQFF
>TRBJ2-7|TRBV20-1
CSARTGPIPHMRQYF
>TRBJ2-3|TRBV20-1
CSATASGRTDTQYF
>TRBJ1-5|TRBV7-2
CASSLRDNQPQHF
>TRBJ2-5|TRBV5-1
CASSLGASRETQYF
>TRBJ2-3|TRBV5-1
CASSVRTSTDTQYF
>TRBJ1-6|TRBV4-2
CASSQDPPGQGIWNSPLHF
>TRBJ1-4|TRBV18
CASSPLREELFF
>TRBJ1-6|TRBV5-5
CASAGANNSPLHF
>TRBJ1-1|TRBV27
CASSKWGGQRTEAFF
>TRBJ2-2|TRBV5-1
CASSLAGLESGGELFF